These 12 T cell receptor beta chains were all obtained from the same sample, sequenced in a study of T cells in Graves' hyperthyroidism and ophthalmopathy. TCR beta CDR3 regions were amplified from RNA transcripts. TCR CDR3 regions were first amplified by RT-PCR with HTBI primers. A single record per CDR3 protein comes from TCRdb applying MiXCR to the multiplex PCR reads. Altogether around 370,000 distinct CDR3 sequences are present, around a sixth being singletons, with the ten largest covering 40%. The specimen sequenced was blood. These receptors were taken from a man aged 18 to 35 with Graves' ophthalmopathy.

The gene calls are TRBV19 and TRBJ1-6; TRBD1 might be the D (5 bases). The germline V gene encodes CDR1 LNHDA and CDR2 SQIVND (reference sequence). This CDR3 has 14 amino acids. Trimming stripped 4 bases from V and 10 bases from J, with 14 bases between. DNA for the CDR3: TGTGCCAGTAGTACGCGTCGGGGGGGGTCACCCCTCCACTTT. Residues: CASSTRRGGSPLHF.

This clonotype was recorded at least ten times. The rearrangement uses TRBV28 and TRBJ2-7; no clear D. Trimming removed 6 bases from V and 3 bases from J, with 15 bases in between. The germline gives CDR1 MDHEN, CDR2 SYDVKM. The CDR3 is 14 amino acids. The CDR3 spells CASRDGRFGYEQYF. The CDR3 coding sequence is TGTGCCAGCAGGGACGGCCGCTTCGGCTACGAGCAGTACTTC. The variable domain in full, with the rest retrieved from reference TRBV28 and TRBJ2-7, is DVKVTQSSRYLVKRTGEKVFLECVQDMDHENMFWYRQDPGLGLRLIYFSYDVKMKEKGDIPEGYSVSREKKERFSLILESASTNQTSMYLCASRDGRFGYEQYFGPGTRLTVT.

The sample holds a few counts of this clonotype. The V and J genes are TRBV5-4 and TRBJ2-3; TRBD2 agrees at 11 bases. The V gene end was trimmed by 4 bases and the J gene end by 6 bases; junction bases not matched to a gene: 10. From germline, CDR1 is SGHNT and CDR2 YYREEE (reference sequence). This CDR3 has 16 amino acids. CDR3 in amino acids: CASSPWVAGGSDTQYF. The CDR3 DNA reads as TGTGCCAGCAGCCCATGGGTAGCGGGGGGGTCGGATACGCAGTATTTT.

This clonotype has at least ten counts. This chain uses TRBV2 with TRBJ2-2, with 8 nucleotides matching TRBD1. The germline gives CDR1 SNHLY, CDR2 FYNNEI. The trim removed 5 bases at V and 1 base at J, leaving 3 bases unmatched. The length of the CDR3 is 15 residues. CDR3 residues: CASSRTGKNTGELFF. The CDR3 DNA sequence: TGTGCCAGCAGTCGGACAGGGAAGAACACCGGGGAGCTGTTTTTT.

This clonotype was picked up many times. The chain has TRBV20-1 and TRBJ1-1; D gene ambiguous. Germline V CDR1 and CDR2: DFQATT, SNEGSKA (reference sequence). V dropped 4 bases and J dropped 1 base, with 13 bases sitting between them. This CDR3 comprises 14 residues. The chain's CDR3 is CSATRRGGNTEAFF. DNA for the CDR3: TGCAGTGCTACCCGCCGGGGTGGGAACACTGAAGCTTTCTTT.

This clonotype was counted at least ten times. The chain couples TRBV13 to TRBJ2-3; 7 nucleotides line up with TRBD2. Germline CDR1 and CDR2: PRHDT and FYEKMQ (reference sequence). Unmatched junction bases numbered 4, after V lost 4 bases and J lost 3 bases. The CDR3 spans 14 residues. The CDR3 DNA reads as TGTGCCAGCAGCTACCGGGAGGAGACAGATACGCAGTATTTT. Protein: CASSYREETDTQYF. The complete variable domain, with remaining parts taken from reference TRBV13 and TRBJ2-3, reads AAGVIQSPRHLIKEKRETATLKCYPIPRHDTVYWYQQGPGQDPQFLISFYEKMQSDKGSIPDRFSAQQFSDYHSELNMSSLELGDSALYFCASSYREETDTQYFGPGTRLTVL.

The sample holds many counts of this clonotype. The chain recombines TRBV20-1 with TRBJ1-1; 7 bases align to TRBD1. The V segment lost 1 base and the J segment 3 bases; nucleotides outside the gene matches: 8. CDR1 DFQATT and CDR2 SNEGSKA come from the germline V gene (reference sequence). The CDR3 length is 15 residues. The CDR3 spells CSARARGVVDTEAFF. CDR3 coding DNA: TGCAGTGCTAGAGCCAGGGGGGTTGTGGACACTGAAGCTTTCTTT.

The rearrangement links TRBV28 to TRBJ2-3; tentatively, D is TRBD2 (6 bases). CDR3 length: 13 amino acids. Looked up from germline, CDR1 is MDHEN and CDR2 is SYDVKM. V shed 7 bases and J shed 1 base, with 9 bases lying between them. The CDR3 DNA sequence: TGTGCCAGCAAGGGCGGGGGCACAGATACGCAGTATTTT. It codes for CASKGGGTDTQYF.

Of note for this clonotype: One end of the junction does not line up with germline, which may come from a read error. The chain employs TRBV18 and TRBJ1-5; the D is unclear. The germline V gene has CDR1 KGHSH and CDR2 LQKENI. The CDR3 totals 15 residues. The CDR3 is CTSSKGKTDNQPQHF. DNA for the CDR3: TGTACCAGCTCAAAAGGGAAAACTGACAATCAGCCCCAGCATTTT. The complete variable domain, with remaining parts taken from reference TRBV18 and TRBJ1-5, reads NAGVMQNPRHLVRRRGQEARLRCSPMKGHSHVYWYRQLPEEGLKFMVYLQKENIIDESGMPKERFSAEFPKEGPSILRIQQVVRGDSAAYFCTSSKGKTDNQPQHFGDGTRLSIL.

This clonotype was picked up many times. The chain recombines TRBV2 with TRBJ1-2, with D possibly TRBD1 on 6 matching bases. The CDR3 is 14 amino acids. Germline CDR1 is SNHLY and CDR2 is FYNNEI. V shed 7 bases and J shed 1 base, with 13 bases lying between them. The CDR3 loop reads CASKGGTLNYGYTF. CDR3 DNA: TGTGCCAGCAAGGGGGGGACCCTTAACTATGGCTACACCTTC.

Details on this clonotype: A clone one base away is much larger, so this may be a read error. V is TRBV3-1 and J is TRBJ1-4; D uncertain. The CDR3 is made up of 15 amino acids. Germline assignment: CDR1 LGHDT and CDR2 YNNKEL (reference sequence). The CDR3 sequence: CTSSDGGATNEKLFF. The CDR3 DNA reads TGTACCAGCAGCGACGGTGGAGCAACTAATGAAAAACTGTTTTTT.

This clonotype was counted many times. The J gene is TRBJ2-7, the V gene TRBV5-6; D is tentatively TRBD1 or TRBD2 (6 bases each). The CDR3 is 15 residues long. CDR1 is SGHDT, CDR2 YYEEEE, per germline. The V gene lost 0 bases and the J gene lost 6 bases, with 16 bases spanning the gap. The CDR3 nucleotides are TGTGCCAGCAGCTTGGAGGGGGGTCGGCTGGGCGAGCAGTACTTC. It codes for CASSLEGGRLGEQYF.